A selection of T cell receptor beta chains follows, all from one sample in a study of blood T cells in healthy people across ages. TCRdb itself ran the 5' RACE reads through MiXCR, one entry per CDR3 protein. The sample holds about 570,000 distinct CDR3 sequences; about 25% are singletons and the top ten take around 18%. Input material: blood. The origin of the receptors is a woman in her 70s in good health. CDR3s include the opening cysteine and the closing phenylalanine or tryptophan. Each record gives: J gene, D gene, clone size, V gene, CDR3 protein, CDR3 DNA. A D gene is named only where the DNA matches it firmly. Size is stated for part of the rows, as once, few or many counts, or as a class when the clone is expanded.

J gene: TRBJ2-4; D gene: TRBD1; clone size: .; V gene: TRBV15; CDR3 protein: CATSIHDRARNIQYF; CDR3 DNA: TGTGCCACCAGCATACATGACAGGGCCCGGAACATTCAGTACTTC
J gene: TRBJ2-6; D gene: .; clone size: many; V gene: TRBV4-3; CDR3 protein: CASSQGRGGLSGANVLTF; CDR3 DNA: TGCGCCAGCAGCCAAGGCAGGGGGGGCCTCTCTGGGGCCAACGTCCTGACTTTC
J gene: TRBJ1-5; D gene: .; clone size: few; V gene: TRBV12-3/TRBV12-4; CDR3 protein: CASSLGGGSQPQHF; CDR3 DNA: TGTGCCAGCAGTTTAGGGGGGGGTAGCCAGCCCCAGCATTTT
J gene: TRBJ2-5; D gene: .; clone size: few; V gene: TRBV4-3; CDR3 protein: CASSQDGGLVGTQYF; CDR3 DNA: TGCGCCAGCAGCCAAGACGGTGGCCTCGTGGGGACCCAGTACTTC
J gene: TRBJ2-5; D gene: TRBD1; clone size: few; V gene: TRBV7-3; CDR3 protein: CASSPTGGRRETQYF; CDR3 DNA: TGTGCCAGCAGCCCCACAGGGGGCCGGAGAGAGACCCAGTACTTC
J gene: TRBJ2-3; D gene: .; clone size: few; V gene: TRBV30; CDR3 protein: CAWSYTDTQYF; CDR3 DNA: TGTGCCTGGAGTTATACAGATACGCAGTATTTT
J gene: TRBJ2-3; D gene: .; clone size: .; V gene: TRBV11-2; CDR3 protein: CASSVGGWSGNTDTQYF; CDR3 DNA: TGTGCCAGCAGCGTCGGAGGTTGGTCGGGAAACACAGATACGCAGTATTTT
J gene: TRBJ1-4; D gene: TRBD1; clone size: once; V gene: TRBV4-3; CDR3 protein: CASSSGQVLGIEKLFF; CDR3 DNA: TGCGCCAGCAGCTCAGGACAGGTTTTGGGTATTGAAAAACTGTTTTTT
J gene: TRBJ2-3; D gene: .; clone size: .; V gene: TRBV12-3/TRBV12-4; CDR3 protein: CASSPTSVGAVTQYF; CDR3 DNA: TGTGCCAGCAGCCCAACTAGCGTGGGGGCCGTTACGCAGTATTTT
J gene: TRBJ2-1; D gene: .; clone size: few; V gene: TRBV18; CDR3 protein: CASSPDLYNEQFF; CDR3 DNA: TGTGCCAGCTCACCGGACCTCTACAATGAGCAGTTCTTC
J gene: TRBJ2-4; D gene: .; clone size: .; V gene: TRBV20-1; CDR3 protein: CSARRFTGPKNIQYF; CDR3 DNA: TGCAGTGCTAGACGTTTTACAGGCCCCAAAAACATTCAGTACTTC
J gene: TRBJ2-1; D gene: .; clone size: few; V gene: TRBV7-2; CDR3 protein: CASSPTRGHNEQFF; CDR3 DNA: TGTGCCAGCAGCCCTACCCGAGGTCACAATGAGCAGTTCTTC
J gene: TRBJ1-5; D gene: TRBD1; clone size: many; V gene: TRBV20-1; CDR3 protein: CSATPGTDRNQPQHF; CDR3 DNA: TGCAGTGCCACCCCCGGGACAGATCGCAATCAGCCCCAGCATTTT
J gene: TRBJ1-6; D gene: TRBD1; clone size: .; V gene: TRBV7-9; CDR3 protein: CASSTGTGKVPLHF; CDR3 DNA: TGTGCCAGCAGCACCGGGACAGGGAAAGTACCCCTCCACTTT
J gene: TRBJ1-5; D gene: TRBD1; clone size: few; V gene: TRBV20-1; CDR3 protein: CSAAGTGHRGNQPQHF; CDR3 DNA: TGCAGTGCCGCCGGGACAGGGCATCGGGGCAATCAGCCCCAGCATTTT
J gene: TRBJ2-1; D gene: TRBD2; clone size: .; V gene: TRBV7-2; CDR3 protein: CASSLAPGLAGEQFF; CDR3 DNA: TGTGCCAGCAGCTTAGCGCCGGGACTAGCGGGGGAGCAGTTCTTC
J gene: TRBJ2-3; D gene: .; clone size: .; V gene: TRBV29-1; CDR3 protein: CRTRRDTDTQYF; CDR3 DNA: TGCAGGACGAGGCGCGACACAGATACGCAGTATTTT
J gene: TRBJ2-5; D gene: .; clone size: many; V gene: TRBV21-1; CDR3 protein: CASSTLKSENGETQYF; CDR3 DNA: TGTGCCAGCAGCACGCTTAAGAGCGAGAATGGAGAGACCCAGTACTTC
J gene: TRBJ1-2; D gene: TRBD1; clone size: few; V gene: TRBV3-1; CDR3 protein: CASSPRTGSNYGYTF; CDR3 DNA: TGTGCCAGCAGCCCCAGGACAGGGTCTAACTATGGCTACACCTTC
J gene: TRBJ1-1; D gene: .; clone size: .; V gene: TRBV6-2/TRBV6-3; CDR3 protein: CASSYWSGTGGAFF; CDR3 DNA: TGTGCCAGCAGTTACTGGTCCGGGACCGGTGGAGCTTTCTTT
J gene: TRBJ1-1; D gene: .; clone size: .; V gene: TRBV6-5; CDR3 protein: CASSYYRPNTEAFF; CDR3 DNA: TGTGCCAGCAGTTACTACCGACCGAACACTGAAGCTTTCTTT
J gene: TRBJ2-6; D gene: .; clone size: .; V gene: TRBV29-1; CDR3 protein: CSVSVVGAGANVLTF; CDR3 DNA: TGCAGCGTTTCCGTAGTGGGGGCTGGGGCCAACGTCCTGACTTTC
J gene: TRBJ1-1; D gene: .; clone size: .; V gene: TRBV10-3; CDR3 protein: CAISDWGAGSTEAFF; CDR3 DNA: TGTGCCATCAGTGATTGGGGGGCCGGGAGTACTGAAGCTTTCTTT
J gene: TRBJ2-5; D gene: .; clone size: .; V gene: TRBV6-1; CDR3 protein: CASSDQGQETQYF; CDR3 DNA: TGTGCCAGCAGTGACCAGGGCCAAGAGACCCAGTACTTC